The clone carrying this T cell receptor beta chain occurred a few times. From germline, CDR1 is SGHAT and CDR2 FQNNGV. The CDR3 covers 14 residues. V lost 8 bases and J 6 bases, leaving 16 bases between the germline ends. The source of the sample is a study of blood T cell repertoires in COVID-19. Whole-study context: The samples span acute and convalescent COVID-19 from the United States, Italy and Spain. PBMCs, B-cell-depleted T cells, or T cells were the source of the cDNA or gDNA that made up the material.

Per the study methods: Amplifying reference gene primers gave estimates of nucleated cell counts. TCRdb's table, derived via immunoSEQ multiplex PCR, lists solely in-frame clones and lacks some. That table gives V, J and clone size, and the DNA gave D and trimming. The sample has 160,000 or so clones, roughly nine tenths seen once. The sequenced sample consisted of peripheral blood. This TCR derives from a woman between 70 and 85 years old with acute or convalescent COVID-19. The chain employs TRBV11-2 and TRBJ2-2; tentatively, D is TRBD2 (6 bases). In DNA form, the CDR3 reads TGTGCCAGCGCGGGGCTAGGGGTATCCGGGGAGCTGTTTTTT. Amino acid sequence: CASAGLGVSGELFF.